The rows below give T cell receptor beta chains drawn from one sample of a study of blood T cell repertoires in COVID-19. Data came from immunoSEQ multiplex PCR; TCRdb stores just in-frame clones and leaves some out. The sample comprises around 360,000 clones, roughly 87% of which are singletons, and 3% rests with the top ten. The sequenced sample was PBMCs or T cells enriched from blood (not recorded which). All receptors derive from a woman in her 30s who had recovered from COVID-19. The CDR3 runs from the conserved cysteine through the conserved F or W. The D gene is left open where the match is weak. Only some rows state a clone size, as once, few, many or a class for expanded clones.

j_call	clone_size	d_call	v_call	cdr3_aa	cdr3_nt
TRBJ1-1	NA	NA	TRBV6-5	CASSFQRGGTEAFF	TGTGCCAGCAGTTTCCAGCGGGGTGGCACTGAAGCTTTCTTT
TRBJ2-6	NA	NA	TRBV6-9	CARGTTDSGANVLTF	TGTGCCAGGGGGACAACCGACTCTGGGGCCAACGTCCTGACTTTC
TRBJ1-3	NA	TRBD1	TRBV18	CASTRQGSGNTIYF	TGTGCCAGCACGCGACAGGGTTCTGGAAACACCATATATTTT
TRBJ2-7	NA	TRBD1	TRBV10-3	CAISEGTGGYEQYF	TGTGCCATCAGTGAGGGGACAGGGGGCTACGAGCAGTACTTC
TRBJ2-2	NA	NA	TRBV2	CASSRDWNTGELFF	TGTGCCAGCAGTAGGGACTGGAACACCGGGGAGCTGTTTTTT
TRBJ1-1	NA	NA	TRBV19	CASSIGRRVKEAFF	TGTGCCAGTAGTATAGGTAGGCGGGTTAAAGAAGCTTTCTTT
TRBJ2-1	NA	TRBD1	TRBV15	CATSRDRGTGDYNEQFF	TGTGCCACCAGCAGAGATCGCGGGACAGGGGATTACAATGAGCAGTTCTTC
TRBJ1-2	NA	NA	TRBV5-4	CASSLGGDYGYTF	TGTGCCAGCAGCTTAGGGGGTGACTATGGCTACACCTTC
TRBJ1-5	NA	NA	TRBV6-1	CASSEPPRGNQPQHF	TGTGCCAGCAGTGAACCACCGAGGGGCAATCAGCCCCAGCATTTT
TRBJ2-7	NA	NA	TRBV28	CASSQFSGVGTYEQYF	TGTGCCAGCAGTCAATTTTCAGGGGTAGGGACCTACGAGCAGTACTTC
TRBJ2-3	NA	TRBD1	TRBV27	CASRSGQGRGKDTQYF	TGTGCCAGCAGATCTGGACAGGGAAGAGGGAAGGATACGCAGTATTTT
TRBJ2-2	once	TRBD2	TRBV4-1	CASSQRREGRIGELFF	TGCGCCAGCAGCCAACGGCGGGAGGGAAGGATCGGGGAGCTGTTTTTT